Shown below are 19 T cell receptor beta chains from a single sample sequenced in a study of shared clonotypes between healthy human individuals. Profiled with immunoSEQ multiplex PCR; TCRdb holds only in-frame clones, not every one. The table lists around 1 million clones, 76% of them singletons. The sample was memory CD4+ T cells sorted from blood. The subset is: CD45RA-negative fraction. These TCRs come from a man between 18 and 35 years old in good health.

The rearrangement links TRBV30 to TRBJ1-1; the D gene is possibly TRBD1 (5 bases). CDR3 length: 13 amino acids. Germline assignment: CDR1 GTSNPN and CDR2 SVGIG (reference sequence). V lost 8 bases and J lost 4, with 17 bases in between. CDR3 loop: CAERFWGGTEAFF. The CDR3 nucleotides read TGTGCCGAGCGCTTCTGGGGGGGCACTGAAGCTTTCTTT. Full variable domain (rest looked up from reference TRBV30 and TRBJ1-1): SQTIHQWPATLVQPVGSPLSLECTVEGTSNPNLYWYRQAAGRGLQLLFYSVGIGQISSEVPQNLSASRPQDRQFILSSKKLLLSDSGFYLCAERFWGGTEAFFGQGTRLTVV.

The table lists this clone with a few counts. The chain has TRBV7-9 and TRBJ1-2; 7 bases agree with TRBD1. CDR3 length equals 12 residues. The J segment lost 9 bases and the V segment lost 6 bases, leaving 7 bases of the junction unmatched. Germline V gene sequence: CDR1 SEHNR, CDR2 FQNEAQ (reference sequence). Here the CDR3 DNA reads TGTGCCAGCAGTTTGGAGGGGGCTCGCTACACCTTC. This translates into CASSLEGARYTF.

The rearrangement links TRBV5-4 to TRBJ2-1; D is undetermined. This CDR3 comprises 12 residues. The V gene lost 0 bases and the J gene lost 10 bases, with 8 bases spanning the gap. Germline V gene sequence: CDR1 SGHNT, CDR2 YYREEE (reference sequence). The CDR3 nucleotides are TGTGCCAGCAGCTTGGATGGTTTCGAGCAGTTCTTC. Translation gives CASSLDGFEQFF.

The chain carries TRBV27 and TRBJ2-5; weak D call: TRBD1 (5 bases). CDR3 length: 14 amino acids. Germline values: CDR1 MNHEY, CDR2 SMNVEV (reference sequence). The V end lost 5 bases, the J end lost 5 bases, and 15 bases lay between the germline ends. CDR3 DNA sequence: TGTGCCAGCAGTAAGACAGCCCGGGTGGAGACCCAGTACTTC. It is translated as CASSKTARVETQYF.

The genes are TRBV7-6 and TRBJ2-3; 7 nucleotides line up with TRBD2. The CDR3 is 15 amino acids. Germline lookup yields CDR1 SGHVS and CDR2 FNYEAQ. With 7 bases clipped from V and 3 bases from J, the junction kept 10 bases outside the gene matches. CDR3 in DNA: TGTGCCAGCACCCCCGCGGGAGTGGAAACAGATACGCAGTATTTT. As protein: CASTPAGVETDTQYF.

As to this clone: Other DNA sequences within the sample encode an identical CDR3. The rearrangement links TRBV2 to TRBJ2-1; possibly TRBD2 for D (5 bases). The length of the CDR3 is 13 residues. Germline V gene data show CDR1 as SNHLY and CDR2 as FYNNEI. Trimming took 0 bases from V and 9 from J, leaving 9 bases between them. The CDR3 DNA is TGTGCCAGCAGTGAAGCGCTTCGGGGTGAGCAGTTCTTC. This encodes CASSEALRGEQFF.

In the case of this clone: At the DNA level, this CDR3 is encoded by other sequences in the same sample as well. Here the CDR3 reads CSVEDRGYGYTF. The CDR3 nucleotides read TGCAGCGTTGAAGATCGAGGTTATGGCTACACCTTC. The V call is TRBV29-1, the J call TRBJ1-2; the D is unclear. Per germline, CDR1 SQVTM and CDR2 ANQGSEA. This CDR3 contains 12 residues. Trimming stripped 0 bases from V and 5 bases from J, with 7 bases between.

This clone was detected many times. The rearrangement uses TRBV7-9 and TRBJ1-1; TRBD1 agrees at 8 bases. V was clipped by 4 bases and J by 7 bases; unmatched bases: 23. Germline CDR1 and CDR2: SEHNR and FQNEAQ (reference sequence). This CDR3 contains 19 residues. The CDR3 loop is CASSSLGLSRTGWKGEAFF. As DNA, the CDR3 is TGTGCCAGCAGCTCCCTCGGTTTAAGTCGGACAGGGTGGAAGGGTGAAGCTTTCTTT.

The V call is TRBV29-1, the J call TRBJ1-4, with D tentatively TRBD1 (5 bases). Deletions cut 3 bases from V and 6 bases from J, with 11 bases between. The germline V gene has CDR1 SQVTM and CDR2 ANQGSEA. This CDR3 has 13 residues. CDR3 protein: CSVDTGADEKLFF. In DNA, the CDR3 is TGCAGCGTTGACACAGGAGCAGATGAAAAACTGTTTTTT.

The chain joins TRBV19 to TRBJ1-6, with TRBD1 identical over 8 bases. The CDR3 sequence is 13 residues long. Losses at the gene ends were 6 bases for V and 9 bases for J; bases not matched to a gene: 4. CDR1 LNHDA and CDR2 SQIVND come from the germline V gene (reference sequence). The CDR3 sequence is CASRDRGVSPLHF. The CDR3 DNA is TGTGCCAGTAGAGACAGGGGTGTTTCACCCCTCCACTTT.

This rearrangement joins TRBV5-4 to TRBJ2-3; 12 bases are shared with TRBD2. This CDR3 region has 16 residues. The trim removed 4 bases at V and 4 bases at J, leaving 7 bases unmatched. Germline CDR1 is SGHNT and CDR2 is YYREEE (reference sequence). The CDR3 reads CASSLTLAGGSDTQYF. The CDR3 DNA reads as TGTGCCAGCAGCCTGACACTAGCGGGAGGCTCAGATACGCAGTATTTT. Filled out from reference TRBV5-4 and TRBJ2-3, the complete variable domain reads ETGVTQSPTHLIKTRGQQVTLRCSSQSGHNTVSWYQQALGQGPQFIFQYYREEENGRGNFPPRFSGLQFPNYSSELNVNALELDDSALYLCASSLTLAGGSDTQYFGPGTRLTVL.

This clone was detected once. This CDR3 is also generated by other DNA sequences in the sample. The chain links TRBV5-1 to TRBJ2-7, with 11 bases that match TRBD2. V was pared by 1 base and J by 0 bases, with 0 bases of the junction left unmatched. The CDR3 extends over 15 amino acids. CDR1 SGHRS and CDR2 YFSETQ come from the germline V gene. The CDR3 DNA follows: TGCGCCAGCAGCTTGACTAGCGGGGGCTCCTACGAGCAGTACTTC. Encoded protein: CASSLTSGGSYEQYF.

Only a few counts were recorded for this clone. V gene TRBV7-9 combines with J gene TRBJ1-4; D is possibly TRBD1 (6 bases). The CDR3 spans 15 residues. Trimming removed 2 bases from V and 0 bases from J, with 7 bases in between. CDR1 is SEHNR, CDR2 FQNEAQ, per germline (reference sequence). The CDR3 protein is CASSLRTATNEKLFF. The CDR3 DNA follows: TGTGCCAGCAGCTTACGGACAGCAACTAATGAAAAACTGTTTTTT.

V is TRBV5-6 and J is TRBJ2-3; TRBD2 is a possible D gene (6 bases). The CDR3 runs 16 residues. Trimming took off 2 bases at V and 4 bases at J, with 17 bases between the two ends. Germline CDR1 reads SGHDT; CDR2 reads YYEEEE. The CDR3 nucleotides read TGTGCCAGCAGCTTAACGGAGGGAGGAATTGCAGATACGCAGTATTTT. Its translation: CASSLTEGGIADTQYF.

This chain joins TRBV7-3 and TRBJ2-5; 10 nucleotides match TRBD1. J lost 4 bases, V lost 5 bases, and 1 base had no gene match. Germline CDR1 SGHTA, CDR2 FQGTGA. This CDR3 spans 13 amino acids. The CDR3 reads CASSRDRGETQYF. The CDR3 DNA reads TGTGCCAGCAGCCGGGACAGGGGAGAGACCCAGTACTTC. Full variable domain (outside the CDR3, taken from reference TRBV7-3 and TRBJ2-5): GAGVSQTPSNKVTEKGKYVELRCDPISGHTALYWYRQSLGQGPEFLIYFQGTGAADDSGLPNDRFFAVRPEGSVSTLKIQRTERGDSAVYLCASSRDRGETQYFGPGTRLLVL.

The genes are TRBV4-1 and TRBJ1-4; TRBD1 might be the D (5 bases). The CDR3 is made up of 14 amino acids. V lost 8 bases and J lost 5, with 15 bases in between. Germline V CDR1 and CDR2: MGHRA, YSYEKL. In DNA, the CDR3 is TGCGCCAGCGCCCCACCAGGGCGGAATGAAAAACTGTTTTTT. Residues: CASAPPGRNEKLFF.

The chain carries TRBV11-3 and TRBJ2-3; 7 nucleotides align to TRBD1. Germline V CDR1 and CDR2: SGHNT, YENEEA. The CDR3 runs 13 residues. The V and J ends lost 5 bases and 4 bases, in that order; junction bases with no gene match: 3. The CDR3 protein is CASSRQGADTQYF. As DNA, the CDR3 is TGTGCCAGCAGCAGACAGGGAGCAGATACGCAGTATTTT.

The chain combines TRBV11-3 with TRBJ2-1; tentative D call: TRBD1 (5 bases). CDR1 and CDR2 (germline): SGHNT, YENEEA. This CDR3 has 13 residues. V was pared by 8 bases and J by 6 bases, with 14 bases between. This CDR3 is CASWGQMGNEQFF. The CDR3 DNA reads as TGTGCCAGCTGGGGCCAGATGGGCAATGAGCAGTTCTTC.

The chain is built from TRBV7-9 and TRBJ1-5; perhaps TRBD1 as D (6 bases). The CDR3 runs 13 residues. The germline V gene encodes CDR1 SEHNR and CDR2 FQNEAQ (reference sequence). Trimming shortened V by 5 bases and J by 7 bases, and 12 bases separated the two germline ends. As DNA, the CDR3 is TGTGCCAGCAGCCCCGAGGGGGGACAGCCCCAGCATTTT. Protein: CASSPEGGQPQHF.